This T cell receptor beta chain was found in a study of CD8+ T cells in alopecia areata. RNA extraction and reverse transcription yielded cDNA as sequencing template. Only in-frame clones appear in the TCRdb table, and some are missing; sequencing was by immunoSEQ multiplex PCR. The sample contains some 170,000 clones, about 70% of which appear only once. Germline-derived CDR1 and CDR2 are SGHTS and YDEGEE. The CDR3 sequence is 15 residues long. The junction had 8 bases not matched to a gene; V was cut back by 0 bases and J by 8 bases. The sequencing used CD8+ T cells sorted from blood, collected at week 0. The TCR originated in a human donor with alopecia areata. This chain links TRBV5-8 with TRBJ2-1, with 7 bases matching TRBD2. This CDR3 reads CASSLGGGVTDEQFF. Here the CDR3 DNA reads TGTGCCAGCAGCTTGGGGGGGGGAGTTACGGATGAGCAGTTCTTC. Full variable domain (remainder filled in from reference TRBV5-8 and TRBJ2-1): EAGVTQSPTHLIKTRGQQATLRCSPISGHTSVYWYQQALGLGLQFLLWYDEGEERNRGNFPPRFSGRQFPNYSSELNVNALELEDSALYLCASSLGGGVTDEQFFGPGTRLTVL.